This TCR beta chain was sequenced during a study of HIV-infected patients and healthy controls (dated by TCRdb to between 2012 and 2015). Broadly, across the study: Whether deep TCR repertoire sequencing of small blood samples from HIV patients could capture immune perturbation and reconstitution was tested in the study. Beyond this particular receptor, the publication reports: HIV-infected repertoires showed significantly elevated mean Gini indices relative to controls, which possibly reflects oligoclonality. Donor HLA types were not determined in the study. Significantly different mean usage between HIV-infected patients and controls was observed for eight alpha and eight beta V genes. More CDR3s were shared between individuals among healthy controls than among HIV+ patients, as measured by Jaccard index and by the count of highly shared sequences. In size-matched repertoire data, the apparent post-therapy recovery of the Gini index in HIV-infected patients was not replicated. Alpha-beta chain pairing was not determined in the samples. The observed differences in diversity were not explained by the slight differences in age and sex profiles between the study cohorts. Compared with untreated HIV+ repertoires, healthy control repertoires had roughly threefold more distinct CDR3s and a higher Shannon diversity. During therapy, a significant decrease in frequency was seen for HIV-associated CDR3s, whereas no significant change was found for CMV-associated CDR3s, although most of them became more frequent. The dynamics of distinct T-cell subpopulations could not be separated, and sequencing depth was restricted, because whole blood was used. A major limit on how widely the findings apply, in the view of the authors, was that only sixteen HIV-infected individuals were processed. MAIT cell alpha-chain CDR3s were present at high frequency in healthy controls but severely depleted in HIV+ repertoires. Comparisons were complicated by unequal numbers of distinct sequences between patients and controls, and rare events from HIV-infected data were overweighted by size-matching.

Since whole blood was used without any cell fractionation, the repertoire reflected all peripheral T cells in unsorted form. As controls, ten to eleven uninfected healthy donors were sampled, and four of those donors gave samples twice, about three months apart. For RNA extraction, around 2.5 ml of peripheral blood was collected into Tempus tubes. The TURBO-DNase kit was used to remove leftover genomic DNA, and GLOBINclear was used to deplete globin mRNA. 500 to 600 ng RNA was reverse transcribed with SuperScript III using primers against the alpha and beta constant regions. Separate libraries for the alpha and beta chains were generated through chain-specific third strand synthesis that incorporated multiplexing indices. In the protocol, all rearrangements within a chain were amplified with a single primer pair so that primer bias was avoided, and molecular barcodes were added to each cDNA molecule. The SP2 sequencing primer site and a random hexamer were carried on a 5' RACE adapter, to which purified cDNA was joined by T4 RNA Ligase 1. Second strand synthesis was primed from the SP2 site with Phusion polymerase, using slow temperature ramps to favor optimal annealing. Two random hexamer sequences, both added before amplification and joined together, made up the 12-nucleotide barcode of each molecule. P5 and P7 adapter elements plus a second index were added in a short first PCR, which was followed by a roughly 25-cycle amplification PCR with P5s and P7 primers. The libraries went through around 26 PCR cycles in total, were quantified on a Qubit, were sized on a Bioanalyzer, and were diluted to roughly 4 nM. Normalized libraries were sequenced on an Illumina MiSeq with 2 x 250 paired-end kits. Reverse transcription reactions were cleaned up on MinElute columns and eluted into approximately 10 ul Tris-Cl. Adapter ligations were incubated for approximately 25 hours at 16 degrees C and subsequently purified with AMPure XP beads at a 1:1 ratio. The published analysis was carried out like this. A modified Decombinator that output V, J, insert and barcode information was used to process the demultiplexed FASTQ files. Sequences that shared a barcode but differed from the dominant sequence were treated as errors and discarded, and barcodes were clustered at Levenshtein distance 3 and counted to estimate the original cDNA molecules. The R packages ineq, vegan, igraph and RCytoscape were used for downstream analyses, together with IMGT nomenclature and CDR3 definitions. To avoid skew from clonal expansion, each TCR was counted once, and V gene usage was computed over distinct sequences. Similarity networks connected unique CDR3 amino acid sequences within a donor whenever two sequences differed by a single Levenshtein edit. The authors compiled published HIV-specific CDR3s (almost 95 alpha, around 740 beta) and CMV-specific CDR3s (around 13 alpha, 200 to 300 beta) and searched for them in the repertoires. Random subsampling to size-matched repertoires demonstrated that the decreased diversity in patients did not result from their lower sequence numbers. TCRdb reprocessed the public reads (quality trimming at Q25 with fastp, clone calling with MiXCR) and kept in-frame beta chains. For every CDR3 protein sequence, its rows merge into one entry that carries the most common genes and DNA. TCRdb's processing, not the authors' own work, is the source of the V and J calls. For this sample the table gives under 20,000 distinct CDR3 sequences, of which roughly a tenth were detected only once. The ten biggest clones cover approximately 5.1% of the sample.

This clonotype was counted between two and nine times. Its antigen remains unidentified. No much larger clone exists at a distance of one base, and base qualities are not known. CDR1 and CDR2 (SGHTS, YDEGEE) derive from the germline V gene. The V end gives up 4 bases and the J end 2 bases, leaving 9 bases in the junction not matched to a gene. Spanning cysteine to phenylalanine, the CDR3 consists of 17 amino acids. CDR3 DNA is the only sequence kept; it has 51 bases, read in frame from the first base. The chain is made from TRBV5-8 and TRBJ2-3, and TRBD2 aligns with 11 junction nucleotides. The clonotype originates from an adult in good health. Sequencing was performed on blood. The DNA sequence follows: TGTGCCAGCAGCCCAGGGACTAGCGGACGGGTCACAGATACGCAGTATTTT. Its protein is CASSPGTSGRVTDTQYF.